What follows is one TCR beta chain and its context. Its antigen has not been determined. No much larger clonotype is one base removed from it; base qualities were not supplied. Donors formed part of the validation cohort, which comprised over a hundred subjects and was distinct from the first cohort of some 700 subjects. Library preparation used the immunoSEQ multiplex PCR assay. The authors' analysis ran thus. A statistical classification framework was developed to diagnose cytomegalovirus status using the catalog of TCR beta chain sequences. TCRdb re-hosts the immuneACCESS table, in-frame sequences only. Its copies lack some clones; in the studies checked, an unresolved V gene accounts for under half of them, and the cause for the rest is not known. The D gene and trimming were derived from the DNA, and the V and J assignments and clone size from that table. The table for this sample lists approximately 300,000 clones; roughly 90% of them were counted only once. In total, the top ten clones hold 1.2% of the sample.

This record comes from a study of cytomegalovirus exposure and HLA in healthy donors (dated by TCRdb to about 2017). About the investigation overall: According to a later analysis, the 120 or so validation repertoires were produced on the same platform as the approximately 600 repertoires of the first cohort. The study was designed to test whether signatures of past pathogen exposure could be identified by cataloging public T cell receptors. In addition to the first cohort of 666 subjects, a separate validation cohort of about 120 different subjects was used. To predict cytomegalovirus infection status, the study combined high-throughput TCR immunosequencing, statistical association of individual TCRs with disease status, and machine learning. The paper as a whole reports these results and caveats: In vitro tests confirmed that a few of the cytomegalovirus-associated TCR beta chains recognize cytomegalovirus antigens. Most TCR sequences were observed very rarely across donors, whereas some public TCRs were present in many individuals. Of the cluster scores, around 95% were above 0 in a later analysis, which found that TCRs clustered in the first cohort also tended to co-occur in the approximately 120 validation repertoires. In the study, 150 to 200 TCR beta chains were listed as associated with cytomegalovirus. A later analysis had no HLA typing for the validation cohort, so co-occurrence there was scored across all 110 or so repertoires. The authors suggested that the approach could potentially be extended to other disease states and immunological phenotypes. The classifier was reported to diagnose cytomegalovirus status with high specificity and sensitivity in both the original and validation cohorts.

From cysteine to phenylalanine, the CDR3 is 14 amino acids long. Of the read, only the CDR3 DNA is kept; its 42 bases are in frame from base 1. Sequences SGHDT (CDR1) and YYEEEE (CDR2) are obtained from the germline V gene. After removal of 3 bases from V and 4 bases from J, the junction retains 2 bases not matched to a gene. Sequences were obtained from PBMCs. The sequence was collected from a woman younger than 45 in good health and CMV-seropositive. This chain joins TRBV5-6 to TRBJ2-1, with 9 junctional bases fitting TRBD2. Read as DNA, the sequence is TGTGCCAGCAGCTCGGGACTAGCTTACAATGAGCAGTTCTTC. Translation gives CASSSGLAYNEQFF. Outside the CDR3, residues come from the reference TRBV5-6 and TRBJ2-1 proteins, so the full variable domain is: DAGVTQSPTHLIKTRGQQVTLRCSPKSGHDTVSWYQQALGQGPQFIFQYYEEEERQRGNFPDRFSGHQFPNYSSELNVNALLLGDSALYLCASSSGLAYNEQFFGPGTRLTVL.